This T cell receptor beta chain was sequenced in a study of blood T cell repertoires in COVID-19. Study-level information: Samples taken during acute and convalescent COVID-19 were collected in the United States, Italy and Spain.

Original analysis: Amplification from reference gene primers served as the basis for estimated nucleated cell counts. Sequencing used immunoSEQ multiplex PCR; TCRdb keeps in-frame clones, though not all of them. V and J calls and clone size are given by that table; D and trimming were obtained from the DNA. In the table there are over 70,000 clones, about 80% of which are singletons. The ends lost 2 bases at V and 8 bases at J; junction bases unmatched: 9. CDR1 is MNHEY and CDR2 is SVGEGT in the germline V gene. The CDR3 loop spans 17 amino acids. The chain combines TRBV6-2 or TRBV6-3 with TRBJ2-1; 13 nucleotides match TRBD2. The sample comprised peripheral blood. This sequence was found in a human donor in a cohort sampled during active COVID-19. This CDR3 reads CASSYPIGLAGVDEQFF. The CDR3 DNA reads TGTGCCAGCAGTTACCCGATCGGACTAGCGGGAGTGGATGAGCAGTTCTTC.